The rows below give T cell receptor beta chains drawn from one sample of a study of blood T cell repertoires in COVID-19. Sequencing was performed with immunoSEQ multiplex PCR; in TCRdb, only in-frame clones are kept and a portion is missing. The sample shows approximately 320,000 clones, around 90% of them seen only once. The specimen sequenced was PBMCs or T cells enriched from blood (not recorded which). Receptors originate from a man in his 60s who had recovered from COVID-19. Both conserved end residues are part of each CDR3. D genes are given only for firm matches. Rows give clone size only sometimes, using once, few, many, or a class for an expanded clone.

J,V,D,size,CDR3,DNA
TRBJ2-3,TRBV5-1,.,.,CASSPREPSTDTQYF,TGCGCCAGCAGCCCGCGGGAACCTAGCACAGATACGCAGTATTTT
TRBJ2-1,TRBV5-6,.,.,CASSLAVAGFAYNEQFF,TGTGCCAGCAGCTTGGCCGTAGCAGGGTTCGCCTACAATGAGCAGTTCTTC
TRBJ1-5,TRBV18,.,.,CASSPLAVRLDQPQHF,TGTGCCAGCTCACCTCTGGCCGTGAGGTTGGATCAGCCCCAGCATTTT
TRBJ2-2,TRBV2,TRBD1,.,CASKDRVTTGELFF,TGTGCCAGCAAAGACAGGGTTACGACCGGGGAGCTGTTTTTT
TRBJ1-2,TRBV3-1/TRBV3-2,.,.,CASSQDVRGSGYTF,TGTGCCAGCAGCCAAGATGTTCGGGGTTCGGGCTACACCTTC
TRBJ1-4,TRBV18,.,.,CASSPRPGEREKLFF,TGTGCCAGCTCACCTAGACCCGGGGAGAGGGAAAAACTGTTTTTT
TRBJ1-2,TRBV6-2/TRBV6-3,.,.,CASSYSYPDGYTF,TGTGCCAGCAGTTACTCGTACCCAGATGGCTACACCTTC
TRBJ1-1,TRBV27,TRBD1,once,CASRRGLNTEAFF,TGTGCCAGCAGAAGGGGGCTGAACACTGAAGCTTTCTTT
TRBJ1-5,TRBV7-2,TRBD1,.,CASRPGQGSNQPQHF,TGTGCCAGCAGACCGGGACAGGGATCCAATCAGCCCCAGCATTTT
TRBJ1-2,TRBV27,TRBD1,.,CASSLKGQGARYGYTF,TGTGCCAGCAGTTTAAAAGGACAGGGGGCGCGCTATGGCTACACCTTC
TRBJ2-1,TRBV5-4,TRBD1,.,CASSLGPGQGRGNEQFF,TGTGCCAGCAGCTTGGGGCCGGGACAGGGTAGGGGCAATGAGCAGTTCTTC
TRBJ1-1,TRBV10-3,.,once,CAVTGTMNTEAFF,TGTGCCGTCACAGGGACTATGAACACTGAAGCTTTCTTT
TRBJ1-2,TRBV7-2,.,few,CASSLTPIRGANGYTF,TGTGCCAGCAGCTTAACACCCATTCGGGGGGCAAATGGCTACACCTTC
TRBJ1-1,TRBV7-9,.,.,CASSAVPGAMNTEAFF,TGTGCCAGCAGCGCTGTGCCAGGGGCCATGAACACTGAAGCTTTCTTT
TRBJ1-4,TRBV3-1/TRBV3-2,.,.,CASSYKAGLNEKLFF,TGTGCCAGCAGCTACAAGGCAGGCCTTAATGAAAAACTGTTTTTT
TRBJ1-1,TRBV3-1/TRBV3-2,.,.,CASSQPGHLRPKAFF,TGTGCCAGCAGCCAACCGGGACACTTACGACCCAAAGCTTTCTTT
TRBJ2-2,TRBV2,TRBD1,.,CASSLGQGTRLGELFF,TGTGCCAGCAGCCTGGGACAGGGGACGAGGTTAGGGGAGCTGTTTTTT
TRBJ1-1,TRBV6-5,.,.,CASSYSTGTPNTEAFF,TGTGCCAGCAGTTACTCGACCGGGACACCGAACACTGAAGCTTTCTTT
TRBJ2-3,TRBV4-1,TRBD1,.,CASSHGDRSTQYF,TGCGCCAGCAGCCACGGGGACAGGAGTACGCAGTATTTT